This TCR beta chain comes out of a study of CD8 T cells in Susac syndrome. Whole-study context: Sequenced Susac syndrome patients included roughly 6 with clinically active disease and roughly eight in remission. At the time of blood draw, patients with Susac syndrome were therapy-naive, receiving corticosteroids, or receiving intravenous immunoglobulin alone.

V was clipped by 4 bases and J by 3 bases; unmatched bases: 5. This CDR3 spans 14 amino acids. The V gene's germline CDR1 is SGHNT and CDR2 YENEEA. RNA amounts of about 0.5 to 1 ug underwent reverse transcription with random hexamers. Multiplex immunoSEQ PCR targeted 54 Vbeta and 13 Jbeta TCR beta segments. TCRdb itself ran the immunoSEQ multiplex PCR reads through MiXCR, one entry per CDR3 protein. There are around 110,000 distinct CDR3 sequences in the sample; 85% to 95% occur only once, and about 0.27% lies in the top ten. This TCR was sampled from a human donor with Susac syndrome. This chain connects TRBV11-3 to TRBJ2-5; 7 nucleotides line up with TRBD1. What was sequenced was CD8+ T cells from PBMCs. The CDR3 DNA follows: TGTGCCAGCAGCTCAAGGACAGGAAAAGAGACCCAGTACTTC. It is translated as CASSSRTGKETQYF.